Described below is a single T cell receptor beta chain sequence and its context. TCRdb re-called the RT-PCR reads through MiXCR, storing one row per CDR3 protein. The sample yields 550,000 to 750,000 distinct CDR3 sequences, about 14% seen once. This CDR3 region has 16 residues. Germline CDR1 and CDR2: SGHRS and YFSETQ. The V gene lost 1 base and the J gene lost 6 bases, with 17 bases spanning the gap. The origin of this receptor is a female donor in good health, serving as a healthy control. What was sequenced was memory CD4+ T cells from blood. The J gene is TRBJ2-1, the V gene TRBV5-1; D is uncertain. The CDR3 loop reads CASSLMTPEDGNEQFF. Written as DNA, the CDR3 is TGCGCCAGCAGCTTGATGACACCAGAAGACGGCAATGAGCAGTTCTTC.